Shown below are 13 T cell receptor beta chains from a single sample sequenced in a study of PD-1 blockade in classical Hodgkin lymphoma. Relapses following autologous stem cell transplantation were seen in all patients, with brentuximab vedotin exposure varying. The protocol was immunoSEQ multiplex PCR, while the TCRdb copy is restricted to in-frame clones and leaves out a portion. The sample contains 10,000 to 15,000 clones, 80% of which appear only once. The specimen was peripheral blood mononuclear cells (PBMCs), collected at baseline. The receptors stem from a human donor with classical Hodgkin lymphoma.

This clone is medium-sized by share. The CDR3: CASSRVYEQYF. The CDR3 region has the DNA TGTGCCAGCTCCCGAGTCTACGAGCAGTACTTC. The rearrangement joins TRBV18 to TRBJ2-7; no clear D. The CDR3 has 11 residues. Per germline, CDR1 KGHSH and CDR2 LQKENI. V lost 6 bases and J lost 3, with 6 bases in between.

The J gene is TRBJ2-2, the V gene TRBV6-4, with D perhaps being TRBD1 or TRBD2 (5 bases each). Germline lookup yields CDR1 MRHNA and CDR2 SNTAGT. The CDR3 spans 15 residues. Trimming pared 4 bases from V and 4 bases from J, leaving 13 bases between. CDR3 bases: TGTGCCAGCAGTGCCGGAACTAGGGGCACCGGGGAGCTGTTTTTT. This gives the protein CASSAGTRGTGELFF.

J is TRBJ1-2 and V is TRBV9; tentatively, D is TRBD1 (5 bases). Trimming removed 4 bases from V and 5 bases from J, with 15 bases in between. Per the germline V gene, CDR1 is SGDLS and CDR2 is YYNGEE. The CDR3 has 14 amino acids. CDR3 nucleotide sequence: TGTGCCAGCAGCCCCAGGCCCGGGGGATATGGCTACACCTTC. It yields the protein CASSPRPGGYGYTF.

This chain connects TRBV28 to TRBJ1-1; the D is unclear. This CDR3 region has 10 residues. The V end was cut by 10 bases, the J end by 11 bases, with 14 bases between. CDR1 and CDR2 (germline): MDHEN, SYDVKM. The CDR3 DNA sequence: TGTGCCACCATGGACTTCGAGGCTTTCTTT. Amino acid sequence: CATMDFEAFF. The variable domain in full, with the rest retrieved from reference TRBV28 and TRBJ1-1, is DVKVTQSSRYLVKRTGEKVFLECVQDMDHENMFWYRQDPGLGLRLIYFSYDVKMKEKGDIPEGYSVSREKKERFSLILESASTNQTSMYLCATMDFEAFFGQGTRLTVV.

This rearrangement joins TRBV7-2 to TRBJ1-6, with D hard to call. Germline-derived CDR1 and CDR2 are SGHTA and FQGNSA. The germline V and J ends were trimmed by 1 base and 8 bases, with 12 bases remaining between them. The CDR3 contains 15 residues. The CDR3 reads CASSLVYGADSPLHF. The CDR3 bases are TGTGCCAGCAGCTTAGTTTACGGCGCAGATTCACCCCTCCACTTT.

This chain connects TRBV18 to TRBJ2-1; D is ambiguous. This CDR3 is 13 amino acids long. Germline CDR1 reads KGHSH; CDR2 reads LQKENI. With 5 bases removed from V and 9 bases from J, the gap between germline ends came to 14 bases. The CDR3 nucleotides are TGTGCCAGCTCAAATGCTCCGTTGGGTGAGCAGTTCTTC. Translating gives CASSNAPLGEQFF.

The chain carries TRBV5-5 and TRBJ1-1; D is unclear. Per the germline V gene, CDR1 is SGHKS and CDR2 is YYEKEE (reference sequence). The V end lost 0 bases, the J end lost 3 bases, and 12 bases lay between the germline ends. The CDR3 totals 15 residues. CDR3 in amino acids: CASSLVVGRYTEAFF. The CDR3 bases are TGTGCCAGCAGCTTGGTTGTGGGGAGGTACACTGAAGCTTTCTTT.

This chain links TRBV2 with TRBJ2-1, with D maybe TRBD1 (6 bases). The CDR3 is 14 amino acids. V shed 8 bases and J shed 4 bases, with 15 bases lying between them. Per the germline V gene, CDR1 is SNHLY and CDR2 is FYNNEI. The CDR3 loop reads CASLTGSEYNEQFF. The CDR3 DNA is TGTGCCAGCCTAACAGGGTCGGAGTACAATGAGCAGTTCTTC.

V gene TRBV5-1 combines with J gene TRBJ2-7; no definite D call. CDR1 is SGHRS and CDR2 is YFSETQ in the germline V gene. V gave up 0 bases and J gave up 3 bases, with 7 bases separating them. The CDR3 covers 13 residues. This chain's CDR3 is CASSLAGSYEQYF. The CDR3 DNA sequence: TGCGCCAGCAGCTTGGCGGGCAGCTACGAGCAGTACTTC. Together with reference TRBV5-1 and TRBJ2-7, the CDR3 gives the full variable domain: KAGVTQTPRYLIKTRGQQVTLSCSPISGHRSVSWYQQTPGQGLQFLFEYFSETQRNKGNFPGRFSGRQFSNSRSEMNVSTLELGDSALYLCASSLAGSYEQYFGPGTRLTVT.

The chain recombines TRBV27 with TRBJ2-1; D gene uncertain. V lost 5 bases and J lost 6, with 11 bases in between. Germline V gene data show CDR1 as MNHEY and CDR2 as SMNVEV (reference sequence). The CDR3 sequence is 13 residues long. This CDR3 is CASSRPSTNEQFF. DNA for the CDR3: TGTGCCAGCAGTCGCCCCTCCACCAATGAGCAGTTCTTC.

V usage is TRBV28 and J usage is TRBJ1-5; D remains ambiguous. The CDR3 totals 12 residues. The germline V gene encodes CDR1 MDHEN and CDR2 SYDVKM. Trimming left V 4 bases short and J 2 bases short, with 3 bases between. In nucleotides, the CDR3 is TGTGCCAGCAGTTACGGCAATCAGCCCCAGCATTTT. Translating gives CASSYGNQPQHF.

The V call is TRBV25-1, the J call TRBJ1-1; D is undetermined. The CDR3 consists of 14 residues. Germline-derived CDR1 and CDR2 are MGHDK and SYGVNS. V was cut by 2 bases and J by 0 bases, with 7 bases left in between. The CDR3 sequence is CASSETGLNTEAFF. CDR3 in DNA: TGTGCCAGCAGTGAAACCGGCTTGAACACTGAAGCTTTCTTT.

V gene TRBV2 combines with J gene TRBJ2-7; no definite D call. The CDR3 length is 13 residues. Deletions cut 3 bases from V and 2 bases from J, with 8 bases between. Germline V gene sequence: CDR1 SNHLY, CDR2 FYNNEI. The CDR3 DNA follows: TGTGCCAGCAGTGACGATGCAACCTACGAGCAGTACTTC. Amino acids: CASSDDATYEQYF.